The source of this TCR beta chain is a study of shared clonotypes between healthy human individuals (dated by TCRdb to between 2020 and 2021). Regarding the research as a whole: The cohort included three men and a couple of women between 18 and 49 years of age. For each donor, three plates each were used for CD4 naive and CD4 memory, two plates were used for CD8 naive, and one plate was used for CD8 memory. Libraries were prepared and TCR repertoires were sequenced by different laboratories using diverse techniques, in order to increase sequencing depth and limit assay-specific biases. To estimate repertoire size and how much clonotype sharing occurs between individuals, the study deeply sequenced the blood TCR repertoires of about 5 healthy adults. Each donor's leukapheresis produced roughly between roughly 0.9 and 8.9 billion PBMCs.

Using the deep immunoSEQ assay, multiplex PCR amplified TCR CDR3 regions from genomic DNA. For each cell subset, the extracted genomic DNA was distributed evenly across all wells of several immunoSEQ 96-well plates, and each plate served as one replicate. For sorted subsets, roughly 200 ng genomic DNA, equal to approximately 30,000 T cell genomes, was loaded into each replicate PCR. The purified libraries were quantified using a Qubit 3.0 fluorometer, sized with a Bioanalyzer 2100, and then quantified again using the KAPA Library Quantification kit. Every immunoSEQ 96-well plate was sequenced on a separate single-read 150-cycle Illumina NextSeq 550 flow cell. The original methods were these. Because the immunoSEQ output included only junctional sequences and no quality scores, the filtering could not be the same as the filtering used for full-length reads. Sequences were annotated with PyIR, a Python wrapper for IgBLAST v1.9, using IMGT germline references to assign V/J genes and CDR3. Reads with weak V/J assignments (E-value above 1e-6), missing CDR3, stop codons, out-of-frame junctions, or ambiguous translated residues were removed. V3J clonotypes were defined as sequences sharing an identical inferred V gene, J gene, and CDR3 amino acid sequence. The percentage overlap between two repertoires was calculated by dividing the number of shared unique clonotypes by the size of the smaller repertoire. Richness of each repertoire was evaluated using RTK rarefaction, the Chao1 estimator, and Recon v2.1 estimates of unobserved clonotypes. Generation probabilities for all TCRbeta clonotypes obtained by the gDNA method from a handful of donors were computed using OLGA. Imported from immuneACCESS, the table was reduced by TCRdb to in-frame sequences with V and J called. These copies leave out some clones; in studies compared against another copy, an unresolved V gene accounts for under half, and the cause of the remainder is not known. V, J and clone size were drawn from that table, and D and trimming were deduced from the DNA. The sample table shows roughly 590,000 clones, and nearly 97% are seen once. The ten largest account for about 0.11% of the sample.

CD8 naive samples were obtained by positive selection for CCR7 among CD45RO-negative cells, yielding a CD45RA+CCR7+ population from which TemRA cells were excluded. The donors were healthy, HIV-negative adults with no recently reported acute infections or vaccinations. Only Caucasian adults living in Nashville, Tennessee, USA were represented among the donors. After blood collection by leukapheresis, PBMCs were isolated using Ficoll-Histopaque density gradient centrifugation and then cryopreserved in the vapor phase of liquid nitrogen. Analytical flow cytometry was used to check the purity and quantity of every magnetically sorted T cell population. From each sorted fraction, genomic DNA was isolated and quantified by UV absorbance on a Nanodrop 2000c. Broad study findings and their caveats: Sampling was restricted to blood, and TCR repertoires in tissue are likely to differ from TCR repertoires in blood. Even with the large sequencing depth, rarefaction of the sorted-subset datasets indicated that sequencing was incomplete. Pairwise subsampling led to the expectation that sequencing depth would affect the degree of clonotype sharing among donors. Higher generation probabilities were observed for clonotypes shared by all four sorted-subset donors than for non-shared clonotypes. Across a handful of donors, 4.5% to 6.5% of naive CD4, approximately 3.5% of naive CD8, under 2.5% of memory CD4, and 0.4% of memory CD8 clonotypes were shared. Because the study included a small number of donors, the genetic and exposure-history diversity represented was limited. Larger estimated clonotype richness was generally found for naive subsets than for memory subsets.

A word on this clone: There is no known antigen for this receptor. The input lacks base qualities; no much larger clone sits a single base away.

At the junction V is shortened by 1 base and J by 4 bases, with 11 bases in between. Based on the germline V gene, the CDR1 and CDR2 sequences are SGHAT and FQNNGV. From its cysteine to its phenylalanine, the CDR3 spans 16 amino acids. The only DNA kept is the CDR3, 48 bases in frame from the first base. Sequences were obtained from naive CD8+ T cells sorted from blood. The cell subset or site label on this specimen signifies: CD45RA+CCR7+. The rearranged chain carries TRBV11-2 and TRBJ2-6; no D gene is confidently identified. The sequence was obtained from a woman aged 30 to 39 in good health. Read as DNA, the sequence is TGTGCCAGCAGCTTAGGAGCTGGGTCGGGGGCCAACGTCCTGACTTTC. Its protein product is CASSLGAGSGANVLTF.